This TCR beta chain was observed in a study of OX40 agonist ivuxolimab in advanced cancers. Study summary: Ivuxolimab, which patients received intravenously every 2 weeks, was dosed at 0.01 to 10 mg/kg.

Only one count was recorded for this clone. Per the germline V gene, CDR1 is PRHDT and CDR2 is FYEKMQ (reference sequence). V shed 5 bases, J shed 5 bases, and the junction held 6 bases outside the gene matches. The CDR3 is 14 amino acids. Generated by immunoSEQ multiplex PCR, the TCRdb table keeps only in-frame clones and is missing some. Among tens of thousands of clones listed, 70% to 90% were seen once. Sample: CD4+ or CD8+ T cells sorted from blood, taken in a trial of the OX40 agonist ivuxolimab. This chain links TRBV13 with TRBJ1-5, with 7 bases lining up with TRBD1. The TCR originated in an adult with an advanced solid tumor such as melanoma, head and neck, liver or kidney cancer. The CDR3 loop is CASSQAGGHQPQHF. The DNA for the CDR3 is TGTGCCAGCAGCCAAGCAGGGGGGCATCAGCCCCAGCATTTT. Complete variable domain (other parts from reference TRBV13 and TRBJ1-5): AAGVIQSPRHLIKEKRETATLKCYPIPRHDTVYWYQQGPGQDPQFLISFYEKMQSDKGSIPDRFSAQQFSDYHSELNMSSLELGDSALYFCASSQAGGHQPQHFGDGTRLSIL.